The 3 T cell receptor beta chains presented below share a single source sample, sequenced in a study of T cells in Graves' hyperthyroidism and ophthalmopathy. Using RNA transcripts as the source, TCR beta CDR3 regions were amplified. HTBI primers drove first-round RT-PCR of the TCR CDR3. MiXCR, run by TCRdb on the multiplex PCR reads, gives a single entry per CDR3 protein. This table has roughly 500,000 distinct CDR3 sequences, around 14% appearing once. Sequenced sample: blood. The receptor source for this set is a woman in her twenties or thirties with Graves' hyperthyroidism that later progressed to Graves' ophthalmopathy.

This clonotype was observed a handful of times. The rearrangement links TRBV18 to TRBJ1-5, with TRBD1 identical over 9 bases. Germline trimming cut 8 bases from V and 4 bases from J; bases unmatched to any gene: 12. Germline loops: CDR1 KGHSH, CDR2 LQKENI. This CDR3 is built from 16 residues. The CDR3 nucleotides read TGTGCCAGCGTCATACCGGGACAGGGAGGGAATCAGCCCCAGCATTTT. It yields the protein CASVIPGQGGNQPQHF.

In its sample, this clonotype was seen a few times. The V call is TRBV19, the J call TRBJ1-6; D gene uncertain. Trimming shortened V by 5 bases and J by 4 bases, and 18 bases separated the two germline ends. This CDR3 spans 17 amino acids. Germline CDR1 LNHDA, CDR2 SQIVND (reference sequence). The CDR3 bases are TGTGCCAGTAGTCCTAGAGGTAGCGGTGGGTATAATTCACCCCTCCACTTT. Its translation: CASSPRGSGGYNSPLHF.

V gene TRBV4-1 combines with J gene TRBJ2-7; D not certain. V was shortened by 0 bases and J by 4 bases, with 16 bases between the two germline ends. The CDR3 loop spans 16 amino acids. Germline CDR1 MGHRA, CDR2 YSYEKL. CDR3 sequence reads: CASSQDRSRLGYEQYF. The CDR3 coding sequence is TGCGCCAGCAGCCAAGACCGCTCTCGGCTCGGATACGAGCAGTACTTC.